The source of this TCR beta chain is a study of T cell responses to AZD1222 COVID-19 vaccine. This clone was seen once. CDR3 length: 17 residues. Per the germline V gene, CDR1 is SGHNT and CDR2 is YYREEE (reference sequence). The V segment lost 4 bases and the J segment 6 bases; nucleotides outside the gene matches: 14. Method: immunoSEQ multiplex PCR; TCRdb's copy keeps in-frame clones and lacks some. This sample has some 110,000 clones, with about nine tenths found just once. Here the sequenced sample was peripheral blood, taken 28 days after the second AZD1222 dose. The chain recombines TRBV5-4 with TRBJ2-1; 9 bases are a match to TRBD2. The sequence was obtained from an adult who received the AZD1222 COVID-19 vaccine. The CDR3 DNA is TGTGCCAGCAGCCCAGTGTTTGTTGCGGGGGGGCTCAATGAGCAGTTCTTC. Amino acids: CASSPVFVAGGLNEQFF.